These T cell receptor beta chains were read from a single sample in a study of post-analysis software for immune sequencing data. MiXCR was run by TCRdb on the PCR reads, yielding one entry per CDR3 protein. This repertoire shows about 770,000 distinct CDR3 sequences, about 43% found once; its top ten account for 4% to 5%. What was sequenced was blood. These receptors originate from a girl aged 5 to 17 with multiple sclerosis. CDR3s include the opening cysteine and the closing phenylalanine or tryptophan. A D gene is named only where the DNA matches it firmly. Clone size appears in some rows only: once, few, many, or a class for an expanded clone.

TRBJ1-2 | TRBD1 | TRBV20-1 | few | TGCAGTGCTCTTATACCGGGACAGACTATTAACTATGGCTACACCTTC | CSALIPGQTINYGYTF
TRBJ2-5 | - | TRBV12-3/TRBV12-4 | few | TGTGCCAGCAGCTCCTCGAGAGAGCCACTTGAGACCCAGTACTTC | CASSSSREPLETQYF
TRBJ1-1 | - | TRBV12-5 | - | TGTGCTAGTGGTTTCATGACAGAGTTTATGAACACTGAAGCTTTCTTT | CASGFMTEFMNTEAFF
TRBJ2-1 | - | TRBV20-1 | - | TGCAGTGCTACTACAGGGTATGAGCAGTTCTTC | CSATTGYEQFF
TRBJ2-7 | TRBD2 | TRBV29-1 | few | TGCAGCGTTCGAGGGAGGGACGAGCAGTACTTC | CSVRGRDEQYF
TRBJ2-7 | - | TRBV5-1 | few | TGCGCCAGCAGCCCCCTGATCGCCTACGAGCAGTACTTC | CASSPLIAYEQYF
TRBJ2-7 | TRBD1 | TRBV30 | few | TGTGCCTGTAACCTTGACAGGGGGACCCTGGACGAGCAGTACTTC | CACNLDRGTLDEQYF
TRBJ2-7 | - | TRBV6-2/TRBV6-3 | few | TGTGCCAGCAGTTACGTGGCTAGCGAGGACGAGCAGTACTTC | CASSYVASEDEQYF
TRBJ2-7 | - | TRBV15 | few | TGTGCCACCAGCAGTACAACCTCCAGTAGCGAGCAGTACTTC | CATSSTTSSSEQYF
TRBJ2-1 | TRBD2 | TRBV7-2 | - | TGTGCCAGCAGCACAGCGGGGATCACAAGTGAGCAGTTCTTC | CASSTAGITSEQFF
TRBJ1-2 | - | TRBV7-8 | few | TGTGCCAGCAGCGAAACGGGCCCCGGCTACACCTTC | CASSETGPGYTF
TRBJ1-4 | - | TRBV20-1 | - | TGCAGTGCTAGACCCATCGGCCTACTTAATGAAAAACTGTTTTTT | CSARPIGLLNEKLFF
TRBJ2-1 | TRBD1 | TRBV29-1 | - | TGCAGCGTTGAGGGCGACAGGGTCAATGAGCAGTTCTTC | CSVEGDRVNEQFF
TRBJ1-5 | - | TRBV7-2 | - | TGTGCCAGCAGCTCAATACGATCGGGACAGCCCCAGCATTTT | CASSSIRSGQPQHF
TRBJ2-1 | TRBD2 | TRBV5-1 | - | TGCGCCAGCAGCTCCGGACTAGCCCTAAACAATGAGCAGTTCTTC | CASSSGLALNNEQFF
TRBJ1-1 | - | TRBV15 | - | TGTGCCACCAGCACCCATCCGGTTGTGTCCCGACGCGGGATGAACACTGAAGCTTTCTTT | CATSTHPVVSRRGMNTEAFF
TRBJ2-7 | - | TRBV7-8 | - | TGTGCCAGCAGCCTAGGCCGCGTGGGCGGGACCTACGAGCAGTACTTC | CASSLGRVGGTYEQYF
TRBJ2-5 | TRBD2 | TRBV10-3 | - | TGTGCCATCAGTGAGTCGGTTAGCGGGAGCCAAGAGACCCAGTACTTC | CAISESVSGSQETQYF
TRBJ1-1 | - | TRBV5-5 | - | TGTGCCAGCAGCCCGGAGACATCGTGGAACACTGAAGCTTTCTTT | CASSPETSWNTEAFF
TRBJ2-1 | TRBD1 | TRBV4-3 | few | TGCGCCAGCAGCCAAGATGGTACCGGGACAGATGAGCAGTTCTTC | CASSQDGTGTDEQFF
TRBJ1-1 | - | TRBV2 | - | TGTGCCAGCAGTGAAGGGTCTCCTGAAGCTTTCTTT | CASSEGSPEAFF
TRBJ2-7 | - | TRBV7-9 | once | TGTGCCAGCAGCTTAGACGGACCCCTGGACTACGAGCAGTACTTC | CASSLDGPLDYEQYF
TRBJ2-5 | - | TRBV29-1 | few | TGCAGCATTCTCGGGAGAATGGAGACCCAGTACTTC | CSILGRMETQYF
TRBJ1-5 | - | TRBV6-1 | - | TGTGCCAGCAACCTGAGGATTAAGAGCAATCAGCCCCAGCATTTT | CASNLRIKSNQPQHF
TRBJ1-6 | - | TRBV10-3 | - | TGTGCCATCAGTGAGCTCTCCTATAATTCACCCCTCCACTTT | CAISELSYNSPLHF
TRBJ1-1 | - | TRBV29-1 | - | TGCAGCGTTGAAAACGTCAATGGGAGAGGGACTGAAGCTTTCTTT | CSVENVNGRGTEAFF
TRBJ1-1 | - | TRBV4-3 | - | TGCGCCAGCAGCTTGAAACTGGAGACTGAAGCTTTCTTT | CASSLKLETEAFF
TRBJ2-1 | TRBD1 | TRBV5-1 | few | TGCGCCAGCAGCCGGGGACAGGCCGCATCCTACAATGAGCAGTTCTTC | CASSRGQAASYNEQFF
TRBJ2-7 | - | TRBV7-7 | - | TGTGCCCGCCCGACTCAGGGGACTTTCCTATACGAGCAGTACTTC | CARPTQGTFLYEQYF
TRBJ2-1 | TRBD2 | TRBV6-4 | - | TGTGCCAGCAGTGCCTCGACTAGCGGGAGCCGTAATGAGCAGTTCTTC | CASSASTSGSRNEQFF
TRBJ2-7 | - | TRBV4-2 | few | TGTGCCAGCGCAGGGCGGAGCTACGAGCAGTACTTC | CASAGRSYEQYF
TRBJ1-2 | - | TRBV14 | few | TGTGCCAGCAGCCAAGTTTCAGGGTTCGGCGGCTACACCTTC | CASSQVSGFGGYTF
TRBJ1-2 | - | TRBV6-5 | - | TGTGCCAGAAGCCCCGGCTACTATGGCTACACCTTC | CARSPGYYGYTF
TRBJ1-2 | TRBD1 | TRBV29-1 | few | TGCAGCGTTGGGAGACAGGGTCGCGGCGGCTACACCTTC | CSVGRQGRGGYTF
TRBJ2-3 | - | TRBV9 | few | TGTGCCAGCAGGGGAGACACAGATACGCAGTATTTT | CASRGDTDTQYF
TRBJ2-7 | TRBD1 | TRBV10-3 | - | TGTGCCACCAGTGGGGGGACAGGGTCGGCCTACGAGCAGTACTTC | CATSGGTGSAYEQYF
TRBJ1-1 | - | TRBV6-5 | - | TGTGCCAGCAGTTACTCACGGGGGGCGTACACTGAAGCTTTCTTT | CASSYSRGAYTEAFF
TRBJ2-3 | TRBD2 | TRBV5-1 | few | TGCGCCAGCAGTCGGGGACTACTAGCGGGAGAAGGGGATACGCAGTATTTT | CASSRGLLAGEGDTQYF
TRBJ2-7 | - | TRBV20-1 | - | TGCAGTGCTACAGACACTGCAGACTACGAGCAGTACTTC | CSATDTADYEQYF
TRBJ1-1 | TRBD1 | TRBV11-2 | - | TGTGCCAGCAAACTGGAGGGGGCTTCCTCTGAAGCTTTCTTT | CASKLEGASSEAFF
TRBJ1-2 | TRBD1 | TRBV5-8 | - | TGTGCCAGCAGCTGGGGACAGAATGGCTACACCTTC | CASSWGQNGYTF
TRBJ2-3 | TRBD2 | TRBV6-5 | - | TGTGCCAGCAGTTGGGATGCGGGAGCCACAGATACGCAGTATTTT | CASSWDAGATDTQYF
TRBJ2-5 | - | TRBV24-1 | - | TGTGCCACCAGTGACTGGGGGGCGGTGCAGTACTTC | CATSDWGAVQYF
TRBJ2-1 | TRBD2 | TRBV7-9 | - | TGTGCCAGCAGGAGCCGGGAGGCCGTGGAGCAGTTCTTC | CASRSREAVEQFF
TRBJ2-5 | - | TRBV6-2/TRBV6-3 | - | TGTGCCAGCACCTTCTCCCAAGTTGAGACCCAGTACTTC | CASTFSQVETQYF
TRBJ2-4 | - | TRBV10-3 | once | TGTGCCATCAGTGCGGAATCCAAAAACATTCAGGACTTC | CAISAESKNIQDF
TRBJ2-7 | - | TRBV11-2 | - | TGTGCCAGCAGCTTAGGTTCGCTAGGGACCTACGAGCAGTACTTC | CASSLGSLGTYEQYF
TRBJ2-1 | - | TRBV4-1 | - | TGCGCCAGCAGCCAAGATTCGGGACTTGCCTACAATGAGCAGTTCTTC | CASSQDSGLAYNEQFF
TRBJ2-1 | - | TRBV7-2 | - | TGTGCCAGCAGCTTCGTCTCAGTTGAGCAGTTCTTC | CASSFVSVEQFF
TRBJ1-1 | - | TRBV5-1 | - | TGCGCCAGCAGCTTGGTGGCGGTGAACACTGAAGCTTTCTTT | CASSLVAVNTEAFF
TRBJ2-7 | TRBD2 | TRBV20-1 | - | TGCAGTGCGGCTAGCGGGATTATCTACGAGCAGTACTTC | CSAASGIIYEQYF
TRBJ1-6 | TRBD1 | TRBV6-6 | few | TGTGCCAGCACCCCAGGGGACAGGGGGACACCCCTCCACTTT | CASTPGDRGTPLHF
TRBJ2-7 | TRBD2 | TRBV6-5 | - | TGTGCCAGCAGCGCCGGGAGGACCCTATACGAGCAGTACTTC | CASSAGRTLYEQYF
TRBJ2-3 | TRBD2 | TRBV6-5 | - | TGTGCCAGCAGGCCACTAGCGGGAGTAAGGGATACGCAGTATTTT | CASRPLAGVRDTQYF